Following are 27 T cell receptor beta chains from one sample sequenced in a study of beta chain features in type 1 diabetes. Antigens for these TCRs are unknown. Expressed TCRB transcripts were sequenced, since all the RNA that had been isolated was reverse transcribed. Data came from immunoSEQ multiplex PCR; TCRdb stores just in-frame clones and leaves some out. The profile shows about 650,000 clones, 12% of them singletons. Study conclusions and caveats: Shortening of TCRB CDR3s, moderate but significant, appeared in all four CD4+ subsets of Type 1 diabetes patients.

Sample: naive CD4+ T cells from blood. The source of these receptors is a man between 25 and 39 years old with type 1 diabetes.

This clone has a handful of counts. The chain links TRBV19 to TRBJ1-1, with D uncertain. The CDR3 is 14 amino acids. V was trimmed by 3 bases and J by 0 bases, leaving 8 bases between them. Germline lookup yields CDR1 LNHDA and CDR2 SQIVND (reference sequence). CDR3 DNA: TGTGCCAGTAGTATGGTGCCGATGAACACTGAAGCTTTCTTT. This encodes CASSMVPMNTEAFF.

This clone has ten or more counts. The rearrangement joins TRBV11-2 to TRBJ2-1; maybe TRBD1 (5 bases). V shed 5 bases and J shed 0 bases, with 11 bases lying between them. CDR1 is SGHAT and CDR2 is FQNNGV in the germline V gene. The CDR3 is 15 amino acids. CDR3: CASSERQSSYNEQFF. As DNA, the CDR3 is TGTGCCAGCAGCGAAAGACAGAGCTCCTACAATGAGCAGTTCTTC. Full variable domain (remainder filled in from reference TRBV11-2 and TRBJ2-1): EAGVAQSPRYKIIEKRQSVAFWCNPISGHATLYWYQQILGQGPKLLIQFQNNGVVDDSQLPKDRFSAERLKGVDSTLKIQPAKLEDSAVYLCASSERQSSYNEQFFGPGTRLTVL.

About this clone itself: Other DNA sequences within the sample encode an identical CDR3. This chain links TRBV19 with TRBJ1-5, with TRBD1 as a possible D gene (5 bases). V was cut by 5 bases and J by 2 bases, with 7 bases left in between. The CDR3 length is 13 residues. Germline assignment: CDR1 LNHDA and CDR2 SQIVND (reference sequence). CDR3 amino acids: CASSPGGNQPQHF. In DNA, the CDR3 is TGTGCCAGTAGTCCGGGGGGCAATCAGCCCCAGCATTTT.

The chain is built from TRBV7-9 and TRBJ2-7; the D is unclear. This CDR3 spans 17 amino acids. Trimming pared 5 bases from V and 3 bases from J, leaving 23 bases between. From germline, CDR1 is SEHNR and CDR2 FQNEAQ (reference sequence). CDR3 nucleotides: TGTGCCAGCAGCGAAGCTAAGTTCGACCCCAGAGGCTACGAGCAGTACTTC. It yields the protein CASSEAKFDPRGYEQYF.

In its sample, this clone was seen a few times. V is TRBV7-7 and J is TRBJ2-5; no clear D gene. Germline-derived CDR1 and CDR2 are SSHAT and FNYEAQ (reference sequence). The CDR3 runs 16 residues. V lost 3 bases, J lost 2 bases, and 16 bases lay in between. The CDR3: CASSLEGNHLQETQYF. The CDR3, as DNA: TGTGCCAGCAGCTTGGAAGGGAACCATCTTCAAGAGACCCAGTACTTC.

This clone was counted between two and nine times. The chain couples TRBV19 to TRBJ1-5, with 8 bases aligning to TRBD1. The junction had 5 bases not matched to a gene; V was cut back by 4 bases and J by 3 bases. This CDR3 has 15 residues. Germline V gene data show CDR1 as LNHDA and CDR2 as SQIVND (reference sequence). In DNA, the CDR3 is TGTGCCAGTAGTAGGGGACAGGCCTTCAATCAGCCCCAGCATTTT. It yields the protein CASSRGQAFNQPQHF.

The CDR3 sequence is CASSQDQGIVDTIYF. The CDR3 DNA sequence: TGCGCCAGCAGCCAAGATCAAGGAATTGTAGACACCATATATTTT. J is TRBJ1-3 and V is TRBV4-3, with D hard to call. This CDR3 has 15 amino acids. V was shortened by 0 bases and J by 8 bases, with 14 bases between the two germline ends. Per germline, CDR1 LGHNA and CDR2 YSLEER.

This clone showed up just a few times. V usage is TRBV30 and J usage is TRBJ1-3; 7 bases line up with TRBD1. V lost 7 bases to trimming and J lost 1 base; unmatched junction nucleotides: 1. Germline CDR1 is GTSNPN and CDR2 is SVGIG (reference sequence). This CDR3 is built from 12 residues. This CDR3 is CALGQSGNTIYF. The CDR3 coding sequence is TGTGCCTTGGGACAGTCTGGAAACACCATATATTTT.

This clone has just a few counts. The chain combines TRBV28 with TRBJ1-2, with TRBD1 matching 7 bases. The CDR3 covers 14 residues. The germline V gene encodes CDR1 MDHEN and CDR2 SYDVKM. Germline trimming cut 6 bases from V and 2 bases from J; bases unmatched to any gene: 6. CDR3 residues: CASSPGTANYGYTF. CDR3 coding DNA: TGTGCCAGCAGCCCCGGGACAGCCAACTATGGCTACACCTTC.

This CDR3 is CASSPVLSVDTQYF. CDR3 in DNA: TGTGCCAGCAGCCCGGTTCTATCGGTAGATACGCAGTATTTT. The chain employs TRBV7-2 and TRBJ2-3; no clear D. The ends were cut back, 5 bases at V and 5 bases at J, with 14 bases in the middle. Germline CDR1 and CDR2: SGHTA and FQGNSA. The length of the CDR3 is 14 residues.

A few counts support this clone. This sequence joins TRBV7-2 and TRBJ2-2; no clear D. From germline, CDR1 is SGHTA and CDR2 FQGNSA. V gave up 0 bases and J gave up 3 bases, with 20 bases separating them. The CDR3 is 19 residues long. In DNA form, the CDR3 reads TGTGCCAGCAGCTTAGCCGACACCCCACAAAGAGCGTACACCGGGGAGCTGTTTTTT. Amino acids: CASSLADTPQRAYTGELFF.

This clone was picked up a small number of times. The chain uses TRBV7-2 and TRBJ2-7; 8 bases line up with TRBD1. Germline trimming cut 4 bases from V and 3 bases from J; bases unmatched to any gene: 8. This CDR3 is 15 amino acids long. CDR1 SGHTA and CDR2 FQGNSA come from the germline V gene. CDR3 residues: CASSSIQGADYEQYF. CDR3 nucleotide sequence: TGTGCCAGCAGCTCTATCCAGGGGGCAGACTACGAGCAGTACTTC.

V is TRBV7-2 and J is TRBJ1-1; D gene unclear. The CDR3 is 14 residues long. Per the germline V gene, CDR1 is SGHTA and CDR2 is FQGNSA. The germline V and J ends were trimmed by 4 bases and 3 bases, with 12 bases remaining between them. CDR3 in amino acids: CASSSQNWDTEAFF. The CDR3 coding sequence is TGTGCCAGCAGCTCCCAGAATTGGGACACTGAAGCTTTCTTT. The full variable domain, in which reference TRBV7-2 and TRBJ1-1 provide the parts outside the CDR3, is GAGVSQSPSNKVTEKGKDVELRCDPISGHTALYWYRQSLGQGLEFLIYFQGNSAPDKSGLPSDRFSAERTGGSVSTLTIQRTQQEDSAVYLCASSSQNWDTEAFFGQGTRLTVV.

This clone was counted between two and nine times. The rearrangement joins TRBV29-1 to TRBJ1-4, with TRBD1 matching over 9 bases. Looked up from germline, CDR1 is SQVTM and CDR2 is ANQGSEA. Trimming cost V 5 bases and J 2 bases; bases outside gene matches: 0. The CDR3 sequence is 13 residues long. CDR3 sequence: CSVTGGTNEKLFF. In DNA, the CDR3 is TGCAGCGTTACAGGGGGCACTAATGAAAAACTGTTTTTT.

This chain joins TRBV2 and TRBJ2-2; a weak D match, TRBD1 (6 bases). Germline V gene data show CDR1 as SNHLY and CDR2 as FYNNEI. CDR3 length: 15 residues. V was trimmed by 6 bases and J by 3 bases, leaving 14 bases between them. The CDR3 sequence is CASSPRSGDTGELFF. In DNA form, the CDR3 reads TGTGCCAGCAGCCCTAGGTCAGGGGACACCGGGGAGCTGTTTTTT.

The CDR3 coding sequence is TGTGCCAGCAGCCTAAATCTCGGCCACAATGAGCAGTTCTTC. Protein sequence: CASSLNLGHNEQFF. The chain is built from TRBV7-3 and TRBJ2-1; D not certain. Germline V CDR1 and CDR2: SGHTA, FQGTGA. Between the trimmed V and J ends, which lost 5 bases and 5 bases, there was a span of 13 bases. This CDR3 has 14 residues.

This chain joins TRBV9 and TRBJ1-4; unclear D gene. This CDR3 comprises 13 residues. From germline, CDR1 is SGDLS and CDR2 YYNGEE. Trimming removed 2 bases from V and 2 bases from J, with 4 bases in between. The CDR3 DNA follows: TGTGCCAGCAGCGTCGGGACTAATGAAAAACTGTTTTTT. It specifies CASSVGTNEKLFF.

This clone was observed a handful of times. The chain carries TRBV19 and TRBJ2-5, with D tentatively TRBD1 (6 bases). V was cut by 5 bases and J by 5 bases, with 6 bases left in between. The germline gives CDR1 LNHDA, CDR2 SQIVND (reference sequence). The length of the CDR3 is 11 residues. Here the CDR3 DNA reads TGTGCCAGTAGTGACAGGGAGACCCAGTACTTC. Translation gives CASSDRETQYF.

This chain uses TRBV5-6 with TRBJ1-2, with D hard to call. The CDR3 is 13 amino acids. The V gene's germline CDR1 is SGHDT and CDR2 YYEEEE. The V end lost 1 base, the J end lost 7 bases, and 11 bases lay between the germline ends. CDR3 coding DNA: TGTGCCAGCAGCTTGACCGGACTAGGTGGCTACACCTTC. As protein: CASSLTGLGGYTF.

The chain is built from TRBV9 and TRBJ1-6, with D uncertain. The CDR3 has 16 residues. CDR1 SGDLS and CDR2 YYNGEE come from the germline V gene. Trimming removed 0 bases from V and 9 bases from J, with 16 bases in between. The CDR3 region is CASSVGGEWEVSPLHF. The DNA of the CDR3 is TGTGCCAGCAGCGTAGGTGGGGAATGGGAAGTTTCACCCCTCCACTTT.

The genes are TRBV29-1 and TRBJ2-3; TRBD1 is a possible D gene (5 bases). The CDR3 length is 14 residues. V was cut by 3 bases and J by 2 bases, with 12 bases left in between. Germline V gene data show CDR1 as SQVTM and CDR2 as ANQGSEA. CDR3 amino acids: CSVERGQITDTQYF. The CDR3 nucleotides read TGCAGCGTTGAGCGCGGACAAATCACAGATACGCAGTATTTT.

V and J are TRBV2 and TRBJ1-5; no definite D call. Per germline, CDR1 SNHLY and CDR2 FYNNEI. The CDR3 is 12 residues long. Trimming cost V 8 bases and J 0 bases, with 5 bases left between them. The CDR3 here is CASADSNQPQHF. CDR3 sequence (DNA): TGTGCCAGCGCGGATAGCAATCAGCCCCAGCATTTT.

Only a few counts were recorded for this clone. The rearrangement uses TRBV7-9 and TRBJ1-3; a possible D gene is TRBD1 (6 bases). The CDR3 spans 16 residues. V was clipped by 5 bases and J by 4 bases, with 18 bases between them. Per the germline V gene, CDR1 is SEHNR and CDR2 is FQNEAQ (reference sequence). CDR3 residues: CASSPRRDRMGNTIYF. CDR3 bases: TGTGCCAGCAGCCCACGCCGTGACAGGATGGGAAACACCATATATTTT.

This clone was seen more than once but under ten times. CDR3: CASSQAGEGEQFF. DNA for the CDR3: TGCGCCAGCAGCCAAGCCGGAGAAGGTGAGCAGTTCTTC. The chain combines TRBV4-3 with TRBJ2-1; D is undetermined. This CDR3 region has 13 residues. Germline CDR1 is LGHNA and CDR2 is YSLEER. V was clipped by 1 base and J by 9 bases, with 10 bases between them.

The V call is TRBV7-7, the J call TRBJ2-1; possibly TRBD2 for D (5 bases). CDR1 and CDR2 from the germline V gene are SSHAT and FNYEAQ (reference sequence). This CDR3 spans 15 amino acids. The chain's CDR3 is CASSPLASSYNEQFF. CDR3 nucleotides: TGTGCTAGCTCCCCATTAGCGAGCTCCTACAATGAGCAGTTCTTC.

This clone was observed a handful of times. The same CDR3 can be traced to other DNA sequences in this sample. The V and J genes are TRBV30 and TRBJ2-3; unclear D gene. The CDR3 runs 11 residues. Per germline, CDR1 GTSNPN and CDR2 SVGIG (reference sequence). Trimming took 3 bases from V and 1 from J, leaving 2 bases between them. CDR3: CAWSRTDTQYF. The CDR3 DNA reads TGTGCCTGGAGCCGCACAGATACGCAGTATTTT.

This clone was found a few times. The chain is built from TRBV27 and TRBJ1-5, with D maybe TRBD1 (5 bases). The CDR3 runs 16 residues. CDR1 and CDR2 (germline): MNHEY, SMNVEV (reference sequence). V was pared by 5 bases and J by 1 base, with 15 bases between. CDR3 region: CASSPWGSASNQPQHF. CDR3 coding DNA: TGTGCCAGCAGTCCCTGGGGCTCAGCGAGCAATCAGCCCCAGCATTTT.